The T cell receptor (beta chain) under discussion was sequenced for a study of blood T cell repertoires in COVID-19. Looking at the study overall: T cells, B-cell-depleted T cells, or PBMCs supplied cDNA or gDNA.

In terms of age and location, participants ranged from about 18 to 95 years and lived in roughly 22 US areas. Within 2 weeks of study entry, exposed participants had contacted a PCR-confirmed or clinician-diagnosed COVID-19 case. The CDR3 sequence is 16 residues long. With 10 bases removed from V and 5 bases from J, the gap between germline ends came to 25 bases. Per germline, CDR1 LNHDA and CDR2 SQIVND (reference sequence). The assay was immunoSEQ multiplex PCR, and TCRdb's table has in-frame clones only and misses some. The repertoire holds 150,000 to 200,000 clones, with around 80% as singletons. The material sequenced was PBMCs or T cells enriched from blood (not recorded which). This chain links TRBV19 with TRBJ2-3; perhaps TRBD1 as D (5 bases). The sequence came from a man aged 55-75 years who had been exposed to COVID-19. The CDR3 DNA follows: TGTGCCACCTCGAACGGCAGGGTAAAAACTCTAGATACGCAGTATTTT. Translated: CATSNGRVKTLDTQYF.